A selection of T cell receptor beta chains follows, all from one sample in a study of T cell changes during pregnancy in multiple sclerosis. Method: immunoSEQ multiplex PCR; TCRdb's copy keeps in-frame clones and lacks some. The profile shows around 70,000 clones, around nine tenths of them singletons. Here the sequenced sample was peripheral blood, taken in the second trimester of pregnancy. All receptors come from a female donor with multiple sclerosis, enrolled in a pregnancy study. The CDR3 runs from the conserved cysteine through the conserved F or W. A D gene is named only where the DNA matches it firmly. Part of the rows lack a size; the others show once, few, many or a class for expanded clones.

D: TRBD2
J: TRBJ2-2
size: once
V: TRBV29-1
DNA: TGCAGCGTTCGGACTAGCGGGGGCCAGGGCTCAACCGGGGAGCTGTTTTTT
CDR3: CSVRTSGGQGSTGELFF

D: TRBD2
J: TRBJ2-1
size: -
V: TRBV13
DNA: TGTGCCAGTCACCAGGGACTAGCGGGCAGTGAGCAGTTCTTC
CDR3: CASHQGLAGSEQFF

D: -
J: TRBJ2-3
size: -
V: TRBV28
DNA: TGTGCCAGCAGTTTAGCAGCGGTTAGCACAGATACGCAGTATTTT
CDR3: CASSLAAVSTDTQYF

D: -
J: TRBJ2-5
size: -
V: TRBV7-2
DNA: TGTGCCAGCAGCTTAGTTCGAGGCCAGGAGACCCAGTACTTC
CDR3: CASSLVRGQETQYF

D: -
J: TRBJ1-2
size: -
V: TRBV10-3
DNA: TGTGCCATCAGGCGCGAGGGTTCCCACTATGGCTACACCTTC
CDR3: CAIRREGSHYGYTF

D: -
J: TRBJ2-7
size: -
V: TRBV27
DNA: TGTGCCAGCAGTTTGTCGGCAGGGGTTCCCTACGAGCAGTACTTC
CDR3: CASSLSAGVPYEQYF

D: -
J: TRBJ2-7
size: -
V: TRBV11-2
DNA: TGTGCCAGCAGCTTAAGGGGGTCGGAAACCTACGAGCAGTACTTC
CDR3: CASSLRGSETYEQYF

D: TRBD2
J: TRBJ2-3
size: -
V: TRBV11-3
DNA: TGTGCCAGCAGCTTGGACCCACGCGGGGGTACAGATACGCAGTATTTT
CDR3: CASSLDPRGGTDTQYF

D: -
J: TRBJ2-1
size: -
V: TRBV5-6
DNA: TGTGCCAGCAGCAGGGTACAGGGCACCTACAATGAGCAGTTCTTC
CDR3: CASSRVQGTYNEQFF

D: -
J: TRBJ1-2
size: -
V: TRBV7-6
DNA: TGTGCCAGCAGCTTAGAGGACAGCCAATTTTATGGCTACACCTTC
CDR3: CASSLEDSQFYGYTF

D: TRBD2
J: TRBJ2-7
size: -
V: TRBV2
DNA: TGTGCCGGCATCCAAACTAGCGGGGGGACCTACGAGCAGTACTTC
CDR3: CAGIQTSGGTYEQYF

D: -
J: TRBJ2-3
size: -
V: TRBV7-3
DNA: TGTGCCAGCAGCTCTCGGACACCCGACGCAGATACGCAGTATTTT
CDR3: CASSSRTPDADTQYF

D: TRBD2
J: TRBJ2-7
size: -
V: TRBV4-1
DNA: TGCGCCAGCAGCCAAGATAGGAGCGGGAATTTATACTACGAGCAGTACTTC
CDR3: CASSQDRSGNLYYEQYF

D: -
J: TRBJ1-5
size: once
V: TRBV2
DNA: TGTGCCAGCAGTGATCCGGCTAGAGATAATCAGCCCCAGCATTTT
CDR3: CASSDPARDNQPQHF

D: TRBD2
J: TRBJ2-5
size: -
V: TRBV4-1
DNA: TGCGCCAGCAGCCAAGAAGCGGGGGACCCTCGGGCCCAGTACTTC
CDR3: CASSQEAGDPRAQYF

D: -
J: TRBJ1-2
size: -
V: TRBV18
DNA: TGTGCCAGCTCACCACCGAGCGCCAGACGCTATGGCTACACCTTC
CDR3: CASSPPSARRYGYTF

D: -
J: TRBJ1-5
size: -
V: TRBV5-1
DNA: TGCGCCAGCAGCTTAGGGGGAGATAGCAATCAGCCCCAGCATTTT
CDR3: CASSLGGDSNQPQHF

D: -
J: TRBJ2-5
size: -
V: TRBV2
DNA: TGTGCCAGCAGTGAAGTTTGGAGTAGTGAAGAGACCCAGTACTTC
CDR3: CASSEVWSSEETQYF

D: -
J: TRBJ1-3
size: -
V: TRBV18
DNA: TGTGCCAGCTCACCGGCCTCTGGAAACACCATATATTTT
CDR3: CASSPASGNTIYF

D: -
J: TRBJ2-7
size: -
V: TRBV7-8
DNA: TGTGCCAGCAGCTGGAAGGGGGAGAAGGCCTACGAGCAGTACTTC
CDR3: CASSWKGEKAYEQYF

D: TRBD1
J: TRBJ2-5
size: -
V: TRBV12-5
DNA: TGTGCTAGTGGTCCCGGACAGGGTGGAAAGACCCAGTACTTC
CDR3: CASGPGQGGKTQYF

D: -
J: TRBJ1-1
size: -
V: TRBV6-1
DNA: TGTGCCAGCAGTGTTCGGGACACTGAAGCTTTCTTT
CDR3: CASSVRDTEAFF

D: -
J: TRBJ2-1
size: -
V: TRBV7-9
DNA: TGTGCCAGCAGCTTAGCAGGACTCGGATACAATGAGCAGTTCTTC
CDR3: CASSLAGLGYNEQFF

D: TRBD1
J: TRBJ1-1
size: -
V: TRBV11-3
DNA: TGTGCCAGCAGCTTAGAGGGACAGAGAAACACTGAAGCTTTCTTT
CDR3: CASSLEGQRNTEAFF